A single sample is the source of the 8 T cell receptor beta chains below, sequenced in a study of vaccination and CD4 T cells after COVID-19. This sample's treatment: roughly nine-day PBMC culture with coronavirus spike peptide pools or control peptides (ViraFEST assay). Sequencing of cultured CD4+ T cell DNA used the Oncomine TCR Beta short-read assay. TCRdb ran MiXCR on the PCR reads and lists one entry per CDR3 protein. The sample lists 11,000 or so distinct CDR3 sequences, over 40% occurring once. These TCRs are of unknown antigen specificity. The source material was CD4+ T cells from blood, cultured in vitro. Receptor source: a human donor who had recovered from COVID-19.

The chain joins TRBV11-3 to TRBJ2-2; no reliable D call. V dropped 5 bases and J dropped 6 bases, with 7 bases sitting between them. This CDR3 region has 12 residues. Germline loops: CDR1 SGHNT, CDR2 YENEEA. In DNA form, the CDR3 reads TGTGCCAGCAGCCCGGGCCCCGGGGAGCTGTTTTTT. It specifies CASSPGPGELFF.

J is TRBJ1-1 and V is TRBV19; D call uncertain. Germline lookup yields CDR1 LNHDA and CDR2 SQIVND (reference sequence). Trimming pared 3 bases from V and 6 bases from J, leaving 11 bases between. The CDR3 extends over 13 amino acids. DNA of the CDR3: TGTGCCAGTAGTATTACGTTTTTTGCTGAAGCTTTCTTT. It codes for CASSITFFAEAFF.

This chain connects TRBV27 to TRBJ1-2; D might be TRBD1 (6 bases). CDR1 and CDR2 (germline): MNHEY, SMNVEV (reference sequence). CDR3 length: 13 amino acids. V gave up 6 bases and J gave up 4 bases, with 12 bases separating them. In DNA form, the CDR3 reads TGTGCCAGCAGAGCAGGACAGCGCTATGGCTACACCTTC. It encodes CASRAGQRYGYTF.

This clonotype was seen a handful of times. This sequence joins TRBV6-1 and TRBJ1-1; possibly TRBD1 for D (5 bases). The germline V and J ends were trimmed by 4 bases and 0 bases, with 18 bases remaining between them. Germline CDR1 reads MNHNS; CDR2 reads SASEGT. The length of the CDR3 is 17 residues. CDR3 in amino acids: CASSAGQFGWMNTEAFF. CDR3 in DNA: TGTGCCAGCAGTGCTGGACAATTTGGGTGGATGAACACTGAAGCTTTCTTT.

The chain joins TRBV6-1 to TRBJ1-2, with 7 bases fitting TRBD1. CDR3 size: 13 residues. Trimming cost V 6 bases and J 3 bases; bases outside gene matches: 4. Germline V gene data show CDR1 as MNHNS and CDR2 as SASEGT. CDR3 residues: CASSYTGDYGYTF. For the CDR3, the DNA is TGTGCCAGCAGCTATACAGGGGACTATGGCTACACCTTC.

The chain recombines TRBV2 with TRBJ1-2; a possible D gene is TRBD1 (5 bases). CDR3 length: 13 residues. From germline, CDR1 is SNHLY and CDR2 FYNNEI. Trimming removed 6 bases from V and 12 bases from J, with 20 bases in between. The CDR3 is CASREAGDPENTF. CDR3 DNA: TGTGCCAGCAGGGAGGCGGGGGACCCTGAAAACACCTTC.

The chain carries TRBV4-3 and TRBJ2-1; 8 bases fit TRBD1. CDR1 LGHNA and CDR2 YSLEER come from the germline V gene. V was pared by 3 bases and J by 5 bases, with 3 bases of the junction left unmatched. The CDR3 spans 14 residues. CDR3 in DNA: TGCGCCAGCAGCCAGCTGACAGGGGACAATGAGCAGTTCTTC. It translates to CASSQLTGDNEQFF.

This clonotype came up a few times. The chain employs TRBV6-1 and TRBJ1-4; TRBD1 agrees at 7 bases. The CDR3 spans 14 residues. With 6 bases clipped from V and 3 bases from J, the junction kept 4 bases outside the gene matches. Germline V lookup: CDR1 MNHNS, CDR2 SASEGT. The CDR3 bases are TGTGCCAGCAGCCTCGGGACAGCTAATGAAAAACTGTTTTTT. Amino acid sequence: CASSLGTANEKLFF.